Listed below are T cell receptor beta chains from one sample, sequenced in a study of cytomegalovirus exposure and HLA in healthy donors. Data came from immunoSEQ multiplex PCR; TCRdb stores just in-frame clones and leaves some out. The profile shows approximately 44,000 clones, roughly 80% of them singletons. The specimen sequenced was PBMCs. The receptors derive from a man aged 50-60 years in good health and CMV-seronegative. Each CDR3 is given with its conserved first and last residue. D genes are given only for firm matches. Expanded clones are given a class, and other clones once, few, many or no size at all.

-	TRBV6-5	TRBD1	TRBJ1-2	CASTLRAGGADGYTF	TGTGCCAGCACTCTCAGGGCAGGGGGCGCCGATGGCTACACCTTC
-	TRBV10-3	TRBD1	TRBJ1-6	CAISPGQTNSPLHF	TGTGCCATCAGTCCGGGACAGACTAATTCACCCCTCCACTTT
-	TRBV11-2	TRBD1	TRBJ2-1	CASSTRTGGAYNEQFF	TGTGCCAGCAGCACACGCACAGGGGGCGCCTACAATGAGCAGTTCTTC
few	TRBV5-1	TRBD2	TRBJ2-1	CASSRSGTSSNEQFF	TGCGCCAGCAGCAGATCCGGGACTAGCTCCAATGAGCAGTTCTTC
-	TRBV5-1	TRBD1	TRBJ2-7	CASSSQGATHEQYF	TGCGCCAGCAGCTCACAGGGGGCGACCCACGAGCAGTACTTC
-	TRBV7-3	-	TRBJ2-3	CASSPSAGTDTQYF	TGTGCCAGCAGCCCCAGCGCCGGCACAGATACGCAGTATTTT
few	TRBV4-3	-	TRBJ1-2	CASSQDRDGYGYTF	TGCGCCAGCAGCCAAGATCGGGATGGCTATGGCTACACCTTC
few	TRBV9	TRBD1	TRBJ2-7	CASSVGTGRVESEQYF	TGTGCCAGCAGCGTTGGGACAGGCCGTGTCGAGTCCGAGCAGTACTTC
-	TRBV2	-	TRBJ2-3	CASSEGQATPSDTQYF	TGTGCCAGCAGTGAAGGACAGGCAACTCCCTCAGATACGCAGTATTTT
once	TRBV7-9	TRBD2	TRBJ2-2	CASSPSTSGNTGELFF	TGTGCCAGCAGCCCCTCGACTAGCGGTAACACCGGGGAGCTGTTTTTT
-	TRBV6-5	TRBD2	TRBJ2-7	CASSYRSGAYEQYF	TGTGCCAGCAGTTATCGGAGCGGGGCCTACGAGCAGTACTTC
few	TRBV29-1	TRBD1	TRBJ2-1	CSVEPGTGTYNEQFF	TGCAGCGTTGAACCCGGGACAGGGACCTACAATGAGCAGTTCTTC
-	TRBV6-7	-	TRBJ2-6	CASTAEESRQATSGANVLTF	TGTGCCAGCACCGCCGAGGAGTCGAGACAGGCCACCTCTGGGGCCAACGTCCTGACTTTC
-	TRBV7-9	-	TRBJ1-4	CSSSLRGNNEKLFF	TGTTCCAGCAGCTTACGGGGGAATAATGAAAAACTGTTTTTT
once	TRBV28	-	TRBJ1-3	CASLDRSGNTIYF	TGTGCCAGCCTGGACAGATCTGGAAACACCATATATTTT
-	TRBV27	TRBD1	TRBJ1-4	CASSPLTGVLVEKLFF	TGTGCCAGCAGTCCCTTAACAGGGGTGTTAGTCGAAAAACTGTTTTTT